This T cell receptor beta chain was retrieved from a study of T cells expressing NK-cell markers. Study-wide results and limits: There were several donors in whom these clonotypes also led the CD3+CD56-NKG2C+ fraction. It was still unclear whether expanded NKG2C+ T cell clones were HCMV specific. About 1.0-8% of CD8+ T cells in over five donors belonged to dominant NKG2C+ clonotypes.

As the method of synthesis, 5'RACE template switching with UMIs yielded TCR beta cDNA. From the 5' RACE reads, TCRdb lists one entry per CDR3 protein and no DNA. This repertoire includes around 550,000 distinct CDR3 sequences. As concerns this clonotype: The antigen remains unidentified.

Germline values: CDR1 MNHEY, CDR2 SMNVEV (reference sequence). The CDR3 covers 15 residues. The sequence derives from a man between 18 and 29 years old in good health. The chain recombines TRBV27 with TRBJ2-7; TCRdb outputs TRBD1, but without DNA this stays unchecked. The sample was blood T cells: a sorted CD56 or NKG2C T cell subset, CD4+ or CD8+ T cells, or bulk PBMC T cells (not recorded which). The CDR3 loop is CASSFLGTGLNEQYF.